These 8 T cell receptor beta chains originate from one sample sequenced in a study of Graves' ophthalmopathy and Graves' hyperthyroidism. Beta-chain TCR CDR3 regions were amplified from RNA transcripts. RT-PCR was first run with HTBI primers, then multiplex PCR in a second round. TCRdb called the multiplex PCR reads again in MiXCR, with one record for every CDR3 protein. This table holds about 220,000 distinct CDR3 sequences, 20% to 25% found once. Sequenced input: peripheral blood. These receptors all stem from a woman in her forties or fifties with Graves' ophthalmopathy.

This clonotype was detected ten times or more. V usage is TRBV9 and J usage is TRBJ2-5; TRBD1 agrees at 10 bases. The CDR3 has 15 amino acids. Germline CDR1 and CDR2: SGDLS and YYNGEE. V lost 3 bases, J lost 5 bases, and 7 bases stayed unmatched. The CDR3, as DNA: TGTGCCAGCAGCGATGACCGGGGACAGGGGGAGACCCAGTACTTC. Amino acids: CASSDDRGQGETQYF.

This clonotype was observed at least ten times. This chain links TRBV2 with TRBJ1-5; unclear D gene. There are 15 residues in the CDR3. Trimming left V 2 bases short and J 2 bases short, with 10 bases between. The germline gives CDR1 SNHLY, CDR2 FYNNEI. The CDR3, as DNA: TGTGCCAGCAGTGAACGTGTCGACCGCAATCAGCCCCAGCATTTT. This codes for CASSERVDRNQPQHF. The full variable domain, rest sourced from reference TRBV2 and TRBJ1-5, is EPEVTQTPSHQVTQMGQEVILRCVPISNHLYFYWYRQILGQKVEFLVSFYNNEISEKSEIFDDQFSVERPDGSNFTLKIRSTKLEDSAMYFCASSERVDRNQPQHFGDGTRLSIL.

The J gene is TRBJ1-3, the V gene TRBV7-2; unclear D gene. Germline V CDR1 and CDR2: SGHTA, FQGNSA. The CDR3 consists of 15 residues. V was pared by 5 bases and J by 0 bases, with 11 bases between. CDR3 in DNA: TGTGCCAGCAGCGAGCAGGCGAGCTCTGGAAACACCATATATTTT. It encodes CASSEQASSGNTIYF.

This clonotype was counted at least ten times. V is TRBV28 and J is TRBJ1-2; 9 positions agree with TRBD1. The germline V gene encodes CDR1 MDHEN and CDR2 SYDVKM. The CDR3 covers 16 residues. Trimming at V came to 6 bases and at J to 7 bases, leaving 15 bases not matched to a gene. The CDR3 is CASSGGKTGTGFGYTF. The CDR3 DNA follows: TGTGCCAGCAGCGGGGGAAAGACCGGGACAGGGTTTGGCTACACCTTC.

Ten or more counts support this clonotype. The gene calls are TRBV29-1 and TRBJ1-5; 8 bases map to TRBD1. V shed 4 bases and J 6 bases; nucleotides not matched to a gene: 5. The CDR3 is made up of 13 amino acids. Germline CDR1 is SQVTM and CDR2 is ANQGSEA. The CDR3 loop reads CSVGDRGSQPQHF. The CDR3 DNA reads as TGCAGCGTTGGCGACAGGGGTAGTCAGCCCCAGCATTTT.

This clonotype was found many times. The gene calls are TRBV20-1 and TRBJ1-1; tentative D call: TRBD1 (5 bases). Germline-derived CDR1 and CDR2 are DFQATT and SNEGSKA (reference sequence). V was pared by 5 bases and J by 2 bases, with 24 bases between. The CDR3 covers 17 residues. The CDR3 DNA sequence: TGCAGTGCTCCTGACGCGACAGCCTGGCAGATTAACACTGAAGCTTTCTTT. Encoded protein: CSAPDATAWQINTEAFF.

This clonotype was seen many times. V is TRBV29-1 and J is TRBJ2-5; tentative D call: TRBD2 (5 bases). V shed 5 bases and J shed 5 bases, with 15 bases lying between them. CDR1 and CDR2 from the germline V gene are SQVTM and ANQGSEA. The CDR3 is 13 residues long. As DNA, the CDR3 is TGCAGCGTTCGGACGCAAAGGGAGGAGACCCAGTACTTC. It codes for CSVRTQREETQYF. The full variable domain, rest sourced from reference TRBV29-1 and TRBJ2-5, is SAVISQKPSRDICQRGTSLTIQCQVDSQVTMMFWYRQQPGQSLTLIATANQGSEATYESGFVIDKFPISRPNLTFSTLTVSNMSPEDSSIYLCSVRTQREETQYFGPGTRLLVL.

This clonotype was picked up many times. The gene calls are TRBV5-1 and TRBJ1-1, with D possibly being TRBD1 (5 bases). The CDR3 length is 13 residues. The germline V and J ends were trimmed by 4 bases and 4 bases, with 11 bases remaining between them. Germline V gives CDR1 SGHRS, CDR2 YFSETQ. The CDR3: CASSLGVPTEAFF. The CDR3 bases are TGCGCCAGCAGCCTGGGGGTACCCACTGAAGCTTTCTTT.